This paragraph reports one TCR beta chain. CDR1 is WSHSY and CDR2 is SAAADI in the germline V gene. The CDR3 contains 19 residues. Losses at the gene ends were 5 bases for V and 0 bases for J; bases not matched to a gene: 9. The data are from a study of blood T cell repertoires in COVID-19. Study overall: Samples taken during acute and convalescent COVID-19 were collected in the United States, Italy and Spain. PBMCs, B-cell-depleted T cells, or T cells were the source of the cDNA or gDNA that made up the material.

Source study methods: Nucleated cell counts were estimated from reference gene primer amplification. The table came from immunoSEQ multiplex PCR; TCRdb's copy has only in-frame clones and leaves some out. V, J and clone size were drawn from that table, and D and trimming were deduced from the DNA. The sample lists roughly 99,000 clones; roughly 88% were seen once. The sequence was obtained from a man between 45 and 60 years old with COVID-19, enrolled during active disease. This chain links TRBV10-2 with TRBJ1-6; 11 bases map to TRBD1. Sequencing input: peripheral blood. The CDR3 coding sequence is TGCGCCAGCAGTACATCCGGGACAGGGGGACGCTCCTATAATTCACCCCTCCACTTT. Translating gives CASSTSGTGGRSYNSPLHF.